This entry lists 22 T cell receptor beta chains sequenced from one sample in a study of T cell repertoires in cytomegalovirus infection. Via MiXCR, TCRdb re-called the reads, giving one row per CDR3 protein. The profile covers approximately 630,000 distinct CDR3 sequences, with approximately 24% appearing a single time and under 8.5% taken by the ten largest. What was sequenced was CD8+ T cells from PBMCs. These receptors were collected from a human donor in good health (CMV status not recorded). Some clones in this sample may be carry-over from other donors' samples.

This clonotype appeared a few times. The chain couples TRBV29-1 to TRBJ1-1; tentative D call: TRBD1 (6 bases). The CDR3 runs to 15 residues. Germline values: CDR1 SQVTM, CDR2 ANQGSEA. Trimming left V 2 bases short and J 4 bases short, with 17 bases between. As DNA, the CDR3 is TGCAGCGTTGAACCCGTCGTAGGGGGGAGCACTGAAGCTTTCTTT. Amino acid sequence: CSVEPVVGGSTEAFF.

This clonotype was picked up many times. The chain combines TRBV6-5 with TRBJ2-1; tentative D call: TRBD2 (6 bases). Trimming stripped 2 bases from V and 2 bases from J, with 10 bases between. The CDR3 has 15 amino acids. Germline V gives CDR1 MNHEY, CDR2 SVGAGI. The CDR3 reads CASSYEAGTYNEQFF. The CDR3 nucleotides are TGTGCCAGCAGTTACGAGGCGGGGACCTACAATGAGCAGTTCTTC.

This chain joins TRBV2 and TRBJ2-7; tentatively, D is TRBD1 (6 bases). CDR3 size: 12 residues. Germline lookup yields CDR1 SNHLY and CDR2 FYNNEI. CDR3 residues: CASSERLDRPRV. DNA for the CDR3: TGTGCCAGCAGTGAGAGGTTGGACAGACCCCGCGTC.

This clonotype has just one count. The genes are TRBV9 and TRBJ2-1; a possible D gene is TRBD2 (5 bases). Trimming left V 0 bases short and J 8 bases short, with 12 bases between. The CDR3 has 14 residues. Looked up from germline, CDR1 is SGDLS and CDR2 is YYNGEE. CDR3 sequence (DNA): TGTGCCAGCAGCGTAGGAAGGGTCGGGGATGAGCAGTTCTTC. This encodes CASSVGRVGDEQFF.

There are many counts of this clonotype. The chain couples TRBV7-2 to TRBJ2-3; 10 nucleotides align to TRBD1. Germline CDR1 reads SGHTA; CDR2 reads FQGNSA. CDR3 size: 17 residues. V lost 3 bases, J lost 0 bases, and 6 bases stayed unmatched. The CDR3 region has the DNA TGTGCCAGCAGCTTGCCCGGGACAGGGGAAAGCACAGATACGCAGTATTTT. Amino acids: CASSLPGTGESTDTQYF.

This clonotype came up many times. The V and J genes are TRBV7-3 and TRBJ1-1; 8 bases agree with TRBD1. CDR1 and CDR2 (germline): SGHTA, FQGTGA. CDR3 length equals 14 residues. After removal of 5 bases from V and 10 bases from J, the junction contained 12 bases not matched to a gene. CDR3 loop: CASSLDGTGRGAFF. CDR3 bases: TGTGCCAGCAGCCTCGACGGGACAGGCCGGGGAGCTTTCTTT.

This clonotype was seen repeatedly, ten times or more. The chain is built from TRBV7-6 and TRBJ2-1; D ambiguous. The CDR3 contains 13 residues. V gave up 3 bases and J gave up 9 bases, with 12 bases separating them. Germline V lookup: CDR1 SGHVS, CDR2 FNYEAQ. CDR3 in amino acids: CASSFAPSIEQFF. CDR3 sequence (DNA): TGTGCCAGCAGCTTCGCCCCTTCTATTGAGCAGTTCTTC.

This clonotype was seen a few times. This chain links TRBV12-3 or TRBV12-4 with TRBJ2-1; a weak D match, TRBD2 (5 bases). V was trimmed by 3 bases and J by 10 bases, leaving 22 bases between them. The CDR3 sequence is 16 residues long. The CDR3 nucleotides read TGTGCCAGCAGTTTCGGCTCAGCGAGGGTGGTCAACGAGCAGTTCTTC. It is translated as CASSFGSARVVNEQFF.

The chain combines TRBV5-5 with TRBJ1-1; TRBD1 agrees at 10 bases. V lost 3 bases, J lost 0 bases, and 14 bases stayed unmatched. The CDR3 is 19 amino acids. Per the germline V gene, CDR1 is SGHKS and CDR2 is YYEKEE (reference sequence). This CDR3 is CASSYLPQTGGPMNTEAFF. Here the CDR3 DNA reads TGTGCCAGCAGCTACTTACCTCAGACAGGGGGCCCGATGAACACTGAAGCTTTCTTT.

This clonotype has more than one count but fewer than ten. The CDR3: CASSSEATLETQYF. The CDR3 coding sequence is TGTGCCAGCAGCTCCGAAGCTACCCTAGAGACCCAGTACTTC. The chain is built from TRBV7-9 and TRBJ2-5; the D is unclear. Germline CDR1 reads SEHNR; CDR2 reads FQNEAQ (reference sequence). Trimming removed 4 bases from V and 4 bases from J, with 13 bases in between. The CDR3 runs to 14 residues.

The rearrangement joins TRBV20-1 to TRBJ2-5, with 10 bases identical to TRBD2. V dropped 5 bases and J dropped 6; count of bases not matched to a gene: 9. CDR1 and CDR2 (germline): DFQATT, SNEGSKA (reference sequence). There are 14 residues in the CDR3. CDR3 protein: CSASKRGGTKTQYF. The DNA for the CDR3 is TGCAGTGCTTCAAAGCGGGGGGGCACGAAGACCCAGTACTTC.

This clonotype was seen more than once but under ten times. The rearrangement links TRBV11-2 to TRBJ2-3, with TRBD2 as a possible D gene (8 bases). The germline CDR1 and CDR2 sequences are SGHAT and FQNNGV. The CDR3 runs 17 residues. Trimming removed 4 bases at V and 3 bases at J, with 20 bases between. DNA for the CDR3: TGTGCCAGCAGCTCCCCCCGACAGGGCGGGGGGACAGATACGCAGTATTTT. Translation gives CASSSPRQGGGTDTQYF.

This clonotype was observed a few times. This chain joins TRBV4-2 and TRBJ1-1; 10 nucleotides agree with TRBD1. Per germline, CDR1 LGHNA and CDR2 YNFKEQ. The J segment lost 4 bases and the V segment lost 0 bases, leaving 5 bases of the junction unmatched. The CDR3 is 16 residues long. CDR3 amino acids: CASSQERGQGSTEAFF. The CDR3 nucleotides read TGTGCCAGCAGCCAAGAAAGGGGACAGGGGAGCACTGAAGCTTTCTTT.

The CDR3 DNA follows: TGTGCCAGCGTGGGGACTGAAGGCGGGGTCGAGCAGTACTTC. This encodes CASVGTEGGVEQYF. The chain uses TRBV2 and TRBJ2-7, with TRBD2 as a possible D gene (6 bases). Germline loops: CDR1 SNHLY, CDR2 FYNNEI. The V gene lost 8 bases and the J gene lost 6 bases, with 20 bases spanning the gap. The CDR3 consists of 14 residues.

The genes are TRBV15 and TRBJ1-2; TRBD1 might be the D (5 bases). The CDR3 covers 14 residues. Deletions cut 6 bases from V and 5 bases from J, with 16 bases between. Germline V gives CDR1 LNHNV, CDR2 YYDKDF (reference sequence). CDR3 residues: CATRGHRRDYGYTF. CDR3 DNA sequence: TGTGCCACCAGAGGACACCGAAGAGATTATGGCTACACCTTC. Together with reference TRBV15 and TRBJ1-2, the CDR3 gives the full variable domain: DAMVIQNPRYQVTQFGKPVTLSCSQTLNHNVMYWYQQKSSQAPKLLFHYYDKDFNNEADTPDNFQSRRPNTSFCFLDIRSPGLGDTAMYLCATRGHRRDYGYTFGSGTRLTVV.

This clonotype appeared many times. V is TRBV28 and J is TRBJ2-3, with D perhaps matching TRBD2 (6 bases). Germline V lookup: CDR1 MDHEN, CDR2 SYDVKM. The V end lost 7 bases, the J end lost 2 bases, and 13 bases lay between the germline ends. The CDR3 loop spans 14 amino acids. The CDR3: CASTRGLTTDTQYF. The CDR3 DNA follows: TGTGCCAGCACGCGGGGACTGACCACAGATACGCAGTATTTT. The variable domain in full, completed from reference TRBV28 and TRBJ2-3, reads DVKVTQSSRYLVKRTGEKVFLECVQDMDHENMFWYRQDPGLGLRLIYFSYDVKMKEKGDIPEGYSVSREKKERFSLILESASTNQTSMYLCASTRGLTTDTQYFGPGTRLTVL.

The rearrangement links TRBV7-9 to TRBJ2-1, with TRBD2 matching over 11 bases. V lost 6 bases to trimming and J lost 15 bases; unmatched junction nucleotides: 22. CDR3 length: 17 residues. Germline V gives CDR1 SEHNR, CDR2 FQNEAQ (reference sequence). CDR3 sequence reads: CASRTGTSGGLIDGRFF. The CDR3 DNA follows: TGTGCCAGCAGAACGGGGACTAGCGGCGGACTCATCGATGGGCGGTTCTTC. Full variable domain (rest looked up from reference TRBV7-9 and TRBJ2-1): DTGVSQNPRHKITKRGQNVTFRCDPISEHNRLYWYRQTLGQGPEFLTYFQNEAQLEKSRLLSDRFSAERPKGSFSTLEIQRTEQGDSAMYLCASRTGTSGGLIDGRFFGPGTRLTVL.

This clonotype was found many times. This chain uses TRBV7-2 with TRBJ1-2; D not certain. V lost 8 bases and J 6 bases, leaving 22 bases between the germline ends. Germline V gives CDR1 SGHTA, CDR2 FQGNSA. The CDR3 spans 15 residues. The DNA for the CDR3 is TGTGCCAGCGCCACCGGAGTGGCCCCCATGAATGGCTACACCTTC. This sequence encodes CASATGVAPMNGYTF. Combining the CDR3 with reference TRBV7-2 and TRBJ1-2 gives the whole variable domain GAGVSQSPSNKVTEKGKDVELRCDPISGHTALYWYRQSLGQGLEFLIYFQGNSAPDKSGLPSDRFSAERTGGSVSTLTIQRTQQEDSAVYLCASATGVAPMNGYTFGSGTRLTVV.

CDR3 region: CASSYTRTGNGELFF. The CDR3 coding sequence is TGTGCCAGCAGCTACACGAGGACAGGGAACGGGGAGCTGTTTTTT. The chain is built from TRBV7-9 and TRBJ2-2; 8 positions match TRBD1. There are 15 residues in the CDR3. Germline CDR1 is SEHNR and CDR2 is FQNEAQ (reference sequence). After removal of 4 bases from V and 7 bases from J, the junction contained 8 bases not matched to a gene.

This clonotype was counted only a few times. This rearrangement joins TRBV11-2 to TRBJ2-7; D is possibly TRBD1 or TRBD2 (5 bases each). The ends were cut back, 5 bases at V and 3 bases at J, with 11 bases in the middle. This CDR3 has 13 amino acids. The germline gives CDR1 SGHAT, CDR2 FQNNGV. The CDR3 is CASSLWDGYEQYV. The CDR3 DNA follows: TGTGCCAGCAGCCTATGGGACGGCTACGAGCAGTACGTC.

This clonotype appeared a few times. This chain connects TRBV28 to TRBJ2-5; 13 positions match TRBD2. The ends lost 7 bases at V and 4 bases at J; junction bases unmatched: 3. The CDR3 has 14 amino acids. From germline, CDR1 is MDHEN and CDR2 SYDVKM. The CDR3 DNA reads TGTGCCAGCACCCGGACTAGCGGGGGAGAGACCCAGTACTTC. This sequence encodes CASTRTSGGETQYF.

The chain combines TRBV29-1 with TRBJ2-7; D unclear. V was pared by 0 bases and J by 3 bases, with 6 bases between. Germline CDR1 reads SQVTM; CDR2 reads ANQGSEA. This CDR3 is built from 12 residues. CDR3 sequence (DNA): TGCAGCGTTGAAGATGCCCTCTACGAGCAGTACTTC. Its translation is CSVEDALYEQYF.